The 20 T cell receptor beta chains given below trace back to one sample, sequenced in a study of blood T cell repertoires in COVID-19. Measured with immunoSEQ multiplex PCR; TCRdb has only the in-frame clones, and not every one. Here the sample spans 45,000 to 75,000 clones, around 88% being singletons. The sample consisted of peripheral blood. Source of these receptors: a man between 60 and 70 years old with acute or convalescent COVID-19.

This clone occurred once. V usage is TRBV12-3 or TRBV12-4 and J usage is TRBJ2-5; D is unresolved. Trimming shortened V by 6 bases and J by 5 bases, and 10 bases separated the two germline ends. The CDR3 runs to 12 residues. This CDR3 is CASSMIRETQYF. CDR3 coding DNA: TGTGCCAGCAGCATGATCCGGGAGACCCAGTACTTC.

This chain links TRBV28 with TRBJ2-2; 7 bases match TRBD1. The germline CDR1 and CDR2 sequences are MDHEN and SYDVKM. The CDR3 contains 17 residues. V shed 3 bases and J 1 base; nucleotides not matched to a gene: 8. The DNA of the CDR3 is TGTGCCAGCAGTTTCCTATCGGGACAGAAGAACACCGGGGAGCTGTTTTTT. Translation gives CASSFLSGQKNTGELFF.

The rearrangement links TRBV18 to TRBJ2-3; D is perhaps TRBD2 (6 bases). This CDR3 region has 13 residues. Germline V lookup: CDR1 KGHSH, CDR2 LQKENI. Deletions cut 9 bases from V and 1 base from J, with 11 bases between. DNA for the CDR3: TGTGCCAGTTCTCCGGGGGGCACAGATACGCAGTATTTT. Translated: CASSPGGTDTQYF.

The chain combines TRBV6-2 or TRBV6-3 with TRBJ1-5; 10 bases fit TRBD1. The CDR3 runs to 15 residues. Trimming took 2 bases from V and 5 from J; bases not matched to a gene: 3. Germline lookup yields CDR1 MNHEY and CDR2 SVGEGT. This chain's CDR3 is CASSYGGTGDQPQHF. CDR3 sequence (DNA): TGTGCCAGCAGTTACGGAGGGACAGGGGATCAGCCCCAGCATTTT.

The chain uses TRBV19 and TRBJ2-1, with 8 bases matching TRBD2. V was clipped by 6 bases and J by 10 bases; unmatched bases: 8. The CDR3 length is 13 residues. Germline-derived CDR1 and CDR2 are LNHDA and SQIVND (reference sequence). CDR3 nucleotide sequence: TGTGCCAGTAGCCCAGGACTAGCCCCCGAGCAGTTCTTC. It codes for CASSPGLAPEQFF.

The chain combines TRBV27 with TRBJ2-3, with a weak D call TRBD2 (6 bases). The germline V gene encodes CDR1 MNHEY and CDR2 SMNVEV (reference sequence). V gave up 5 bases and J gave up 6 bases, with 9 bases separating them. The CDR3 runs 12 residues. CDR3 residues: CASSTGGDTQYF. CDR3 sequence (DNA): TGTGCCAGCAGTACCGGGGGTGATACGCAGTATTTT.

The V and J genes are TRBV4-2 and TRBJ2-1, with D maybe TRBD2 (6 bases). Deletions cut 0 bases from V and 0 bases from J, with 12 bases between. The CDR3 runs 17 residues. Germline CDR1 and CDR2: LGHNA and YNFKEQ. The CDR3, as DNA: TGTGCCAGCAGCCAAGATAGAGGCGGGAACTCCTACAATGAGCAGTTCTTC. Residues: CASSQDRGGNSYNEQFF.

This clone was found a few times. This sequence joins TRBV6-6 and TRBJ2-5, with 7 bases identical to TRBD2. J was trimmed by 5 bases and V by 0 bases; bases with no gene match: 9. This CDR3 contains 16 residues. The germline V gene has CDR1 MNHNY and CDR2 SVGAGI (reference sequence). The CDR3 nucleotides are TGTGCCAGCAGTTACTCGGGGGGAGGGCCTGGGGAGACCCAGTACTTC. Translation gives CASSYSGGGPGETQYF.

This clone was counted a single time. The rearrangement uses TRBV5-1 and TRBJ2-1, with a tentative D call TRBD2 (5 bases). Germline V gene lookup returns CDR1 SGHRS and CDR2 YFSETQ. Trimming took 4 bases from V and 10 from J, leaving 18 bases between them. The CDR3 covers 14 residues. The CDR3 sequence is CASSPELDDGEQFF. CDR3 nucleotide sequence: TGCGCCAGCAGCCCGGAACTAGATGATGGAGAGCAGTTCTTC.

The rearrangement uses TRBV5-6 and TRBJ2-1; no clear D gene. Trimming left V 4 bases short and J 6 bases short, with 2 bases between. Germline V gene data show CDR1 as SGHDT and CDR2 as YYEEEE. This CDR3 is 10 amino acids long. In DNA, the CDR3 is TGTGCCAGCAGCCTCAATGAGCAGTTCTTC. Translated, it gives CASSLNEQFF.

The chain couples TRBV3-1 (or the pseudogene TRBV3-2) to TRBJ2-5; D is perhaps TRBD2 (6 bases). Looked up from germline, CDR1 is LGHDT and CDR2 is YNNKEL (reference sequence). The ends were cut back, 3 bases at V and 3 bases at J, with 11 bases in the middle. This CDR3 is built from 14 residues. The CDR3 here is CASSHGAGKETQYF. The CDR3 nucleotides read TGTGCCAGCAGCCACGGAGCGGGTAAAGAGACCCAGTACTTC.

This chain uses TRBV5-4 with TRBJ2-1, with 8 bases lining up with TRBD2. V gave up 0 bases and J gave up 7 bases; unmatched junction bases: 9. Per the germline V gene, CDR1 is SGHNT and CDR2 is YYREEE (reference sequence). The CDR3 is 16 amino acids. This CDR3 is CASSLAPREGQNEQFF. Here the CDR3 DNA reads TGTGCCAGCAGCTTGGCTCCCCGGGAGGGCCAGAATGAGCAGTTCTTC.

The chain has TRBV5-1 and TRBJ1-5; TRBD1 might be the D (5 bases). The V and J ends lost 4 bases and 4 bases respectively, with 12 bases between them. The CDR3 sequence is 14 residues long. Germline V gene data show CDR1 as SGHRS and CDR2 as YFSETQ. The CDR3 DNA is TGCGCCAGCAGCGACGGGGGTGTTAATCAGCCCCAGCATTTT. It encodes CASSDGGVNQPQHF.

The genes are TRBV27 and TRBJ1-6; TRBD1 might be the D (5 bases). The CDR3 loop spans 15 amino acids. The germline gives CDR1 MNHEY, CDR2 SMNVEV (reference sequence). Trimming cost V 1 base and J 6 bases, with 10 bases left between them. CDR3 protein: CASSLLVGLNSPLHF. CDR3 DNA sequence: TGTGCCAGCAGTTTATTGGTGGGACTTAATTCACCCCTCCACTTT.

CDR3 residues: CASSLSIWGRAYEQYF. DNA for the CDR3: TGTGCCAGCAGCTTATCGATTTGGGGGAGGGCCTACGAGCAGTACTTC. The genes are TRBV7-4 and TRBJ2-7, with 7 bases fitting TRBD2. Germline assignment: CDR1 SGHVT and CDR2 SQSDAQ. The CDR3 contains 16 residues. Germline trimming cut 2 bases from V and 2 bases from J; bases unmatched to any gene: 9.

The chain carries TRBV19 and TRBJ2-1, with a possible D match to TRBD1 (6 bases). V lost 5 bases to trimming and J lost 4 bases, with 12 bases between them. Germline lookup yields CDR1 LNHDA and CDR2 SQIVND (reference sequence). The CDR3 covers 14 residues. The CDR3 DNA reads TGTGCCAGTAGTCGAGAGGACAGATACAATGAGCAGTTCTTC. Translation gives CASSREDRYNEQFF.

The chain is built from TRBV24-1 and TRBJ2-3; 9 bases are shared with TRBD2. This CDR3 has 15 amino acids. Germline values: CDR1 KGHDR, CDR2 SFDVKD. With V trimmed by 6 bases and J by 3 bases, 6 bases remained unmatched. CDR3 bases: TGTGCCACCAGTCTCGGGGCGGGAGGGACAGATACGCAGTATTTT. Translating it yields CATSLGAGGTDTQYF.

The chain has TRBV18 and TRBJ1-1; 7 nucleotides align to TRBD1. This CDR3 has 14 amino acids. Germline-derived CDR1 and CDR2 are KGHSH and LQKENI. The ends lost 3 bases at V and 2 bases at J; junction bases unmatched: 3. DNA for the CDR3: TGTGCCAGCTCACCGGGACAGTCAAACACTGAAGCTTTCTTT. Amino acid sequence: CASSPGQSNTEAFF.

The genes are TRBV5-1 and TRBJ1-1, with D maybe TRBD1 (6 bases). Trimming stripped 7 bases from V and 1 base from J, with 11 bases between. The CDR3 runs to 13 residues. Germline assignment: CDR1 SGHRS and CDR2 YFSETQ. The CDR3 spells CASRNRENTEAFF. In DNA form, the CDR3 reads TGCGCCAGCCGTAACAGGGAGAACACTGAAGCTTTCTTT. The full variable domain, rest sourced from reference TRBV5-1 and TRBJ1-1, is KAGVTQTPRYLIKTRGQQVTLSCSPISGHRSVSWYQQTPGQGLQFLFEYFSETQRNKGNFPGRFSGRQFSNSRSEMNVSTLELGDSALYLCASRNRENTEAFFGQGTRLTVV.

The rearrangement uses TRBV5-4 and TRBJ1-2, with 7 nucleotides matching TRBD1. V gave up 4 bases and J gave up 5 bases; unmatched junction bases: 11. The CDR3 is 15 amino acids. Germline V gene data show CDR1 as SGHNT and CDR2 as YYREEE (reference sequence). CDR3 loop: CASSNPRDRSYGYTF. Written as DNA, the CDR3 is TGTGCCAGCAGCAATCCCCGGGACAGATCTTATGGCTACACCTTC.